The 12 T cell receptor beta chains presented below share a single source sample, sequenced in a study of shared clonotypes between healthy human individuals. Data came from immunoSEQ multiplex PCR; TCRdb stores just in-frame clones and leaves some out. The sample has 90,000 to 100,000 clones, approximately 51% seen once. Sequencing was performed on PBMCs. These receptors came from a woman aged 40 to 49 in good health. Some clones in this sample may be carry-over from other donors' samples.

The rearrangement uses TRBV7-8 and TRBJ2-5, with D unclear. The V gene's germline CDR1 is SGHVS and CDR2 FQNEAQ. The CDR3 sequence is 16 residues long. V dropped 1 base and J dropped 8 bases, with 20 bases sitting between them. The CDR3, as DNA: TGTGCCAGCAGCTTAGAGTGGAACCCCCAAGCAAGTACCCAGTACTTC. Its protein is CASSLEWNPQASTQYF.

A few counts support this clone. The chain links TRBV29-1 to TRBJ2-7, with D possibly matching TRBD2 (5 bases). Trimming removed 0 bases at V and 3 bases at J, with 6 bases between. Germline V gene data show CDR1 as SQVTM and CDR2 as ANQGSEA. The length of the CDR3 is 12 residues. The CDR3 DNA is TGCAGCGTTGAAGATCGGGACTACGAGCAGTACTTC. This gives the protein CSVEDRDYEQYF.

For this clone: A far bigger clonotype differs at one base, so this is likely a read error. This chain's CDR3 is CASSSRRSEYNEQFF. The CDR3 nucleotides are TGTGCCAGCAGCTCTAGGAGGTCCGAATACAATGAGCAGTTCTTC. V is TRBV9 and J is TRBJ2-1; a weak D match, TRBD2 (5 bases). Germline V CDR1 and CDR2: SGDLS, YYNGEE. Trimming stripped 4 bases from V and 4 bases from J, with 15 bases between. The CDR3 spans 15 residues.

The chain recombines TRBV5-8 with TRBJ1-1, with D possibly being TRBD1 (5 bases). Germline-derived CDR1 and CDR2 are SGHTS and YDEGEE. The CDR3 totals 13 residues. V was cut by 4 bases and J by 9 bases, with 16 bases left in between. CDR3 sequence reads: CASSNTGTVKAFF. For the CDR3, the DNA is TGTGCCAGCAGCAACACCGGGACTGTGAAAGCTTTCTTT.

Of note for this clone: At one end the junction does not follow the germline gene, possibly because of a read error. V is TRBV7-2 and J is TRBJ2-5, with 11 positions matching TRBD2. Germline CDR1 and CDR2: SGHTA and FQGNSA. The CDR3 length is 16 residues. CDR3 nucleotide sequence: TGTGTCAGCGCTACAACCCTAGCGGGAGGACAAGAGACCCAGTACTTC. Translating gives CVSATTLAGGQETQYF.

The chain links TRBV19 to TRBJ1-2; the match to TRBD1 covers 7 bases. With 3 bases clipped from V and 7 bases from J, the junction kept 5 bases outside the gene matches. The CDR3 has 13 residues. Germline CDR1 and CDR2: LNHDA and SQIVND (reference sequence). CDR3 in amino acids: CASSIRQGGGYTF. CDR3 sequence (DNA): TGTGCCAGTAGTATCAGACAGGGAGGTGGCTACACCTTC.

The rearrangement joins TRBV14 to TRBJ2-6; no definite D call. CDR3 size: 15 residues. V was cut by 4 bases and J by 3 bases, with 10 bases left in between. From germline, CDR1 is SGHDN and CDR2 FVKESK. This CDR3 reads CASSLRQGGANVLTF. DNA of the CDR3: TGTGCCAGCAGCCTCAGGCAAGGTGGGGCCAACGTCCTGACTTTC.

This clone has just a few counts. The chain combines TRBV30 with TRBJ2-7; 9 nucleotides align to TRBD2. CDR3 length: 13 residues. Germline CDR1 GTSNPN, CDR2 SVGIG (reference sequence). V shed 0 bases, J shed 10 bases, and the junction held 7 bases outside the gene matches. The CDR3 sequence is CAWSVALAGLQYF. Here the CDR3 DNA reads TGTGCCTGGAGTGTGGCTCTAGCGGGACTCCAGTACTTC.

CDR3 DNA sequence: TGTGCCAGCTCACCGGTCCTTGGTGCGAACACCGGGGAGCTGTTTTTT. This encodes CASSPVLGANTGELFF. The chain links TRBV18 to TRBJ2-2; D gene unclear. Germline values: CDR1 KGHSH, CDR2 LQKENI. CDR3 length: 16 residues. Between the trimmed V and J ends, which lost 3 bases and 0 bases, there was a span of 11 bases. The full variable domain, in which reference TRBV18 and TRBJ2-2 provide the parts outside the CDR3, is NAGVMQNPRHLVRRRGQEARLRCSPMKGHSHVYWYRQLPEEGLKFMVYLQKENIIDESGMPKERFSAEFPKEGPSILRIQQVVRGDSAAYFCASSPVLGANTGELFFGEGSRLTVL.

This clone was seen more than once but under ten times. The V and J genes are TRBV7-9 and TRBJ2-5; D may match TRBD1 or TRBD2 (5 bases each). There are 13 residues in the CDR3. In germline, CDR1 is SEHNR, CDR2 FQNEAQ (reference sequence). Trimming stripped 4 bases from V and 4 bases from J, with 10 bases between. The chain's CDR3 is CASSYRGPETQYF. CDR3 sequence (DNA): TGTGCCAGCAGCTATCGGGGCCCAGAGACCCAGTACTTC.

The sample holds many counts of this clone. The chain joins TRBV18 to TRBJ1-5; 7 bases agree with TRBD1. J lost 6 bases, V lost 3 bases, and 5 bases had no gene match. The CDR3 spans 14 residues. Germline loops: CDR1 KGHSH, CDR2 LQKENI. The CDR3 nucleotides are TGTGCCAGCTCACCTGGACAGGTCGGTCAGCCCCAGCATTTT. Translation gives CASSPGQVGQPQHF. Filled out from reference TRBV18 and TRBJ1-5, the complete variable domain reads NAGVMQNPRHLVRRRGQEARLRCSPMKGHSHVYWYRQLPEEGLKFMVYLQKENIIDESGMPKERFSAEFPKEGPSILRIQQVVRGDSAAYFCASSPGQVGQPQHFGDGTRLSIL.

CDR3 loop: CASSPGGRASGANVLTF. DNA for the CDR3: TGTGCCAGCTCACCCGGAGGACGGGCCTCTGGGGCCAACGTCCTGACTTTC. V and J are TRBV18 and TRBJ2-6; a possible D gene is TRBD2 (5 bases). Trimming cost V 3 bases and J 0 bases, with 12 bases left between them. The CDR3 contains 17 residues. Looked up from germline, CDR1 is KGHSH and CDR2 is LQKENI. The full variable domain, its missing parts supplied by reference TRBV18 and TRBJ2-6, is NAGVMQNPRHLVRRRGQEARLRCSPMKGHSHVYWYRQLPEEGLKFMVYLQKENIIDESGMPKERFSAEFPKEGPSILRIQQVVRGDSAAYFCASSPGGRASGANVLTFGAGSRLTVL.